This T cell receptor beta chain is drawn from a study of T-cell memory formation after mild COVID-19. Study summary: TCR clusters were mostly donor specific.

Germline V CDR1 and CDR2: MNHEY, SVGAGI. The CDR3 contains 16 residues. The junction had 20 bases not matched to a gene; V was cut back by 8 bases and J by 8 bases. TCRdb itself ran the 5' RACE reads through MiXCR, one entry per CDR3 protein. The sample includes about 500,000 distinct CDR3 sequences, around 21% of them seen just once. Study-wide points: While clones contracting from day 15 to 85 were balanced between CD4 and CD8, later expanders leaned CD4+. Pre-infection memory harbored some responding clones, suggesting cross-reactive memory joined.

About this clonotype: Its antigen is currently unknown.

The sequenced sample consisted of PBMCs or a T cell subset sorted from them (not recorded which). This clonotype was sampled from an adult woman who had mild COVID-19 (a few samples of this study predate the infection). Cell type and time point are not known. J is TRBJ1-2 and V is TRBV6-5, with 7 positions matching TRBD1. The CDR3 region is CASRTGARRGARGYTF. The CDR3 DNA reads TGTGCCAGCCGGACAGGTGCACGGAGGGGGGCCCGAGGCTACACCTTC.